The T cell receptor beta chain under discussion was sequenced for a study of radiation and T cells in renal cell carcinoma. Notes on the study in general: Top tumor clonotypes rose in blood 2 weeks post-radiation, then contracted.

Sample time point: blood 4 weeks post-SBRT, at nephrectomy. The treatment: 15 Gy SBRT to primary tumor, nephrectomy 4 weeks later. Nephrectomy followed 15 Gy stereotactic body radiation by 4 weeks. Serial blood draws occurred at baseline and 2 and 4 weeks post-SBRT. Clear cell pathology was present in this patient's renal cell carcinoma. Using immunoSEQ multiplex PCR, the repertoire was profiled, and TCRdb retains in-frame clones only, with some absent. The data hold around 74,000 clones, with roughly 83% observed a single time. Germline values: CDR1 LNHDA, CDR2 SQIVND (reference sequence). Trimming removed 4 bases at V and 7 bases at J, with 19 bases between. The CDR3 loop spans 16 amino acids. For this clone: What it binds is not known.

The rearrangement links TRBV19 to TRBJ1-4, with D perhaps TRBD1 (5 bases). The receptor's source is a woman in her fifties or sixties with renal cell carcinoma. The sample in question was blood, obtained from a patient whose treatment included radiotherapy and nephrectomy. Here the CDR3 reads CASSTPLGGRSEKLFF. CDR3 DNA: TGTGCCAGTAGTACTCCCTTGGGGGGACGGAGTGAAAAACTGTTTTTT.